This TCR beta chain was retrieved from a study of blood T cell repertoires in COVID-19. Study-wide background: Both acute and convalescent COVID-19 samples were obtained from the United States, Italy and Spain. Sample material is recorded as cDNA or gDNA derived from T cells, B-cell-depleted T cells, or PBMCs.

In the authors' workflow: Estimated nucleated cell counts came from reference gene primer amplification. Measured with immunoSEQ multiplex PCR; TCRdb has only the in-frame clones, and not every one. V and J calls and clone size follow that table, whereas D and trimming were derived from the DNA. The sample yields roughly 78,000 clones, roughly 86% seen once. Sequenced: peripheral blood. The TCR sequence derives from a man aged 50-60 years with acute or convalescent COVID-19.

Written as DNA, the CDR3 is TGCGCCAGCAGCTTGGCCAGAGCGGGGGCAGGCGAGCAGTACTTC. Encoded protein: CASSLARAGAGEQYF. This sequence joins TRBV5-1 and TRBJ2-7; 8 positions match TRBD2. The germline V gene encodes CDR1 SGHRS and CDR2 YFSETQ. J lost 6 bases, V lost 0 bases, and 8 bases had no gene match. This CDR3 contains 15 residues.